A single sample gave rise to the 23 T cell receptor beta chains below, sequenced in a study of response to subunit inactivated influenza vaccine. From the RT-PCR reads, TCRdb called clonotypes with MiXCR, one entry per CDR3 protein. The data show about 540,000 distinct CDR3 sequences, with 20% to 25% seen just once and 2.5% to 3% held by the top ten. The sample was also linked to a second study, of T cells expressing NK-cell markers. Turning to that study: Synthesis of TCR beta cDNA relied on 5'RACE template switching carrying UMIs.

The sample was CD4+ T cells sorted from PBMCs, taken roughly 13 days after vaccination. The receptors shown here come from a man aged 50 or older who received an inactivated influenza vaccine.

This clonotype was observed a few times. V is TRBV5-1 and J is TRBJ2-5; TRBD2 matches at 8 bases. CDR3 length: 15 amino acids. Germline V CDR1 and CDR2: SGHRS, YFSETQ. V gave up 1 base and J gave up 5 bases; unmatched junction bases: 7. CDR3 loop: CASSLRGGLGETQYF. The CDR3 coding sequence is TGCGCCAGCAGCTTGCGGGGGGGCCTCGGCGAGACCCAGTACTTC.

This chain links TRBV28 with TRBJ1-6; possibly TRBD1 for D (5 bases). The germline V and J ends were trimmed by 7 bases and 10 bases, with 23 bases remaining between them. The CDR3 loop spans 16 amino acids. The germline V gene encodes CDR1 MDHEN and CDR2 SYDVKM. Here the CDR3 DNA reads TGTGCCAGCACCTCCGGGGAGGGCAGGGCGTACTCACCCCTCCACTTT. Translation: CASTSGEGRAYSPLHF.

This clonotype was found a few times. The rearrangement joins TRBV11-2 to TRBJ2-1; 15 nucleotides agree with TRBD2. CDR3 length: 16 amino acids. J gave up 12 bases and V 5 bases, and 11 bases lay outside the gene matches. Germline CDR1 is SGHAT and CDR2 is FQNNGV. CDR3 region: CASSPRWTSGRAGQFF. The CDR3 DNA is TGTGCCAGCAGCCCCCGGTGGACTAGCGGGAGGGCAGGGCAGTTCTTC. The full variable domain, with the rest looked up from reference TRBV11-2 and TRBJ2-1, is EAGVAQSPRYKIIEKRQSVAFWCNPISGHATLYWYQQILGQGPKLLIQFQNNGVVDDSQLPKDRFSAERLKGVDSTLKIQPAKLEDSAVYLCASSPRWTSGRAGQFFGPGTRLTVL.

The V gene is TRBV24-1, the J gene TRBJ2-6; TRBD1 might be the D (5 bases). Trimming took 9 bases from V and 0 from J, leaving 8 bases between them. Germline CDR1 and CDR2: KGHDR and SFDVKD. CDR3 size: 14 residues. The DNA for the CDR3 is TGTGCCACCGAAGGGGCCTCTGGGGCCAACGTCCTGACTTTC. This codes for CATEGASGANVLTF.

The V and J genes are TRBV4-2 and TRBJ1-5, with 7 bases matching TRBD1. The V and J ends lost 4 bases and 7 bases, in that order; junction bases with no gene match: 10. CDR1 and CDR2 from the germline V gene are LGHNA and YNFKEQ. The CDR3 totals 15 residues. Here the CDR3 reads CASSPPGQKVQPQHF. CDR3 DNA sequence: TGTGCCAGCAGCCCCCCGGGACAGAAGGTCCAGCCCCAGCATTTT.

This clonotype was observed a few times. This chain uses TRBV5-1 with TRBJ2-1; D is perhaps TRBD2 (7 bases). This CDR3 region has 16 residues. The germline V gene encodes CDR1 SGHRS and CDR2 YFSETQ. V dropped 3 bases and J dropped 4 bases, with 17 bases sitting between them. The CDR3 DNA sequence: TGCGCCAGCAGCTCTGAGGGGGGGGTCGCTTACAATGAGCAGTTCTTC. Protein sequence: CASSSEGGVAYNEQFF.

This clonotype was found once. CDR3 residues: CSASLRGSPYEQYF. In nucleotides, the CDR3 is TGCAGTGCTAGCCTCCGGGGTTCTCCCTACGAGCAGTACTTC. The rearrangement joins TRBV20-1 to TRBJ2-7, with a weak D call TRBD2 (5 bases). Germline lookup yields CDR1 DFQATT and CDR2 SNEGSKA (reference sequence). There are 14 residues in the CDR3. V lost 3 bases to trimming and J lost 2 bases, with 14 bases between them.

The chain's CDR3 is CASSDGQPSRETQYF. The CDR3 region has the DNA TGCGCCAGCAGCGATGGTCAGCCGTCCCGAGAGACCCAGTACTTC. The V and J genes are TRBV5-1 and TRBJ2-5; D gene unclear. The CDR3 is 15 amino acids. Looked up from germline, CDR1 is SGHRS and CDR2 is YFSETQ. V was shortened by 4 bases and J by 4 bases, with 17 bases between the two germline ends.

The chain has TRBV4-1 and TRBJ2-6; 7 bases fit TRBD1. V was pared by 0 bases and J by 2 bases, with 4 bases of the junction left unmatched. CDR3 length equals 17 residues. Germline CDR1 reads MGHRA; CDR2 reads YSYEKL. CDR3 in DNA: TGCGCCAGCAGCCAAGAGCCAGGGGGTGCTGGGGCCAACGTCCTGACTTTC. It specifies CASSQEPGGAGANVLTF.

V gene TRBV7-2 combines with J gene TRBJ1-5; the D gene is possibly TRBD1 (6 bases). V was shortened by 2 bases and J by 4 bases, with 12 bases between the two germline ends. In germline, CDR1 is SGHTA, CDR2 FQGNSA. The CDR3 loop spans 15 amino acids. DNA for the CDR3: TGTGCCAGCAGCTTACAACAGGGAGGAAATCAGCCCCAGCATTTT. It yields the protein CASSLQQGGNQPQHF.

This clonotype was picked up many times. The chain has TRBV5-6 and TRBJ2-3, with unresolved D. V was clipped by 0 bases and J by 1 base, with 6 bases between them. CDR3 length equals 14 residues. The germline V gene encodes CDR1 SGHDT and CDR2 YYEEEE. The CDR3, as DNA: TGTGCCAGCAGCTTGGACACAGGCACAGATACGCAGTATTTT. Its translation is CASSLDTGTDTQYF.

Worth noting for this clonotype: Germline is not matched at one junction end, which may reflect a read error. This chain links TRBV15 with TRBJ1-4; unclear D gene. CDR1 LNHNV and CDR2 YYDKDF come from the germline V gene (reference sequence). The CDR3 runs to 15 residues. CDR3 in DNA: TGTGCCACCAGCAGAGATCCCCGAATAGGCGAAAAACTGTTCTTT. The encoded protein is CATSRDPRIGEKLFF. Complete variable domain (other parts from reference TRBV15 and TRBJ1-4): DAMVIQNPRYQVTQFGKPVTLSCSQTLNHNVMYWYQQKSSQAPKLLFHYYDKDFNNEADTPDNFQSRRPNTSFCFLDIRSPGLGDTAMYLCATSRDPRIGEKLFFGSGTQLSVL.

V usage is TRBV6-4 and J usage is TRBJ1-2; no clear D. Germline V lookup: CDR1 MRHNA, CDR2 SNTAGT. The CDR3 is 10 residues long. The V gene lost 10 bases and the J gene lost 8 bases, with 11 bases spanning the gap. As DNA, the CDR3 is TGTGCCACCTTCGCCGGGGGCTACACCTTC. This encodes CATFAGGYTF.

This clonotype was seen only a few times. The CDR3 bases are TGTGCCACCAGCAGAGAGAAGGGGACATTACCTGAGATGGAGACCCAGTACTTC. Translation: CATSREKGTLPEMETQYF. V gene TRBV15 combines with J gene TRBJ2-5, with D perhaps matching TRBD1 (6 bases). From germline, CDR1 is LNHNV and CDR2 YYDKDF (reference sequence). The CDR3 runs 18 residues. The ends were cut back, 0 bases at V and 5 bases at J, with 22 bases in the middle.

This clonotype was counted only a few times. The V and J genes are TRBV10-3 and TRBJ2-7; 10 nucleotides align to TRBD2. CDR3 length equals 15 residues. Germline lookup yields CDR1 ENHRY and CDR2 SYGVKD. Trimming at V came to 3 bases and at J to 0 bases, leaving 2 bases not matched to a gene. CDR3 nucleotide sequence: TGTGCCATCAGTGATAGCGGGGGGACCTCCTACGAGCAGTACTTC. This encodes CAISDSGGTSYEQYF.

This clonotype was counted ten times or more. This rearrangement joins TRBV7-2 to TRBJ1-3, with a possible D match to TRBD1 (5 bases). This CDR3 contains 14 residues. V was shortened by 3 bases and J by 4 bases, with 10 bases between the two germline ends. Looked up from germline, CDR1 is SGHTA and CDR2 is FQGNSA. As DNA, the CDR3 is TGTGCCAGCAGCTTCGGAGGGGCCGGAAACACCATATATTTT. Translated, it gives CASSFGGAGNTIYF.

V is TRBV29-1 and J is TRBJ2-7; D is unclear. The germline V and J ends were trimmed by 3 bases and 2 bases, with 8 bases remaining between them. The CDR3 loop spans 12 amino acids. From germline, CDR1 is SQVTM and CDR2 ANQGSEA. CDR3 in amino acids: CSVEVRTYEQYF. DNA for the CDR3: TGCAGCGTTGAGGTCAGAACCTACGAGCAGTACTTC.

This chain links TRBV5-1 with TRBJ1-3, with D tentatively TRBD1 (5 bases). Germline V gives CDR1 SGHRS, CDR2 YFSETQ. This CDR3 has 14 amino acids. V was clipped by 4 bases and J by 0 bases, with 8 bases between them. For the CDR3, the DNA is TGCGCCAGCAGCCGGGGCGACTCTGGAAACACCATATATTTT. Translation gives CASSRGDSGNTIYF.

The chain has TRBV4-2 and TRBJ2-1, with a tentative D call TRBD2 (6 bases). The V end was cut by 2 bases, the J end by 4 bases, with 15 bases between. CDR3 size: 16 residues. Germline lookup yields CDR1 LGHNA and CDR2 YNFKEQ. CDR3 sequence (DNA): TGTGCCAGCAGCCAATTCTCTACGGGAGATTACAATGAGCAGTTCTTC. It encodes CASSQFSTGDYNEQFF.

The V and J genes are TRBV6-4 and TRBJ1-2; a weak D match, TRBD1 (5 bases). The CDR3 runs 14 residues. CDR1 is MRHNA, CDR2 SNTAGT, per germline. The V and J ends lost 4 bases and 4 bases respectively, with 13 bases between them. DNA of the CDR3: TGTGCCAGCAGTGTTGAGTCGGGACGCTATGGCTACACCTTC. Protein product: CASSVESGRYGYTF.

This chain connects TRBV3-1 to TRBJ2-2, with D unclear. Per the germline V gene, CDR1 is LGHDT and CDR2 is YNNKEL (reference sequence). V lost 1 base, J lost 5 bases, and 8 bases lay in between. There are 14 residues in the CDR3. CDR3 DNA: TGTGCCAGCAGCCAAGTACAGTTGACCGGGGAGCTGTTTTTT. This sequence encodes CASSQVQLTGELFF.

The chain combines TRBV12-3 or TRBV12-4 with TRBJ2-5, with D possibly matching TRBD2 (6 bases). The CDR3 has 13 amino acids. Trimming removed 7 bases from V and 5 bases from J, with 14 bases in between. The CDR3 region is CASIRAGTETQYF. The CDR3 nucleotides are TGTGCCAGCATAAGGGCAGGGACTGAGACCCAGTACTTC.

The J gene is TRBJ2-5, the V gene TRBV5-1; possibly TRBD1 for D (6 bases). CDR3 size: 14 residues. The germline gives CDR1 SGHRS, CDR2 YFSETQ. Trimming took off 5 bases at V and 4 bases at J, with 15 bases between the two ends. The CDR3: CASREDSTRETQYF. Here the CDR3 DNA reads TGCGCCAGCAGGGAGGACAGTACGAGAGAGACCCAGTACTTC.